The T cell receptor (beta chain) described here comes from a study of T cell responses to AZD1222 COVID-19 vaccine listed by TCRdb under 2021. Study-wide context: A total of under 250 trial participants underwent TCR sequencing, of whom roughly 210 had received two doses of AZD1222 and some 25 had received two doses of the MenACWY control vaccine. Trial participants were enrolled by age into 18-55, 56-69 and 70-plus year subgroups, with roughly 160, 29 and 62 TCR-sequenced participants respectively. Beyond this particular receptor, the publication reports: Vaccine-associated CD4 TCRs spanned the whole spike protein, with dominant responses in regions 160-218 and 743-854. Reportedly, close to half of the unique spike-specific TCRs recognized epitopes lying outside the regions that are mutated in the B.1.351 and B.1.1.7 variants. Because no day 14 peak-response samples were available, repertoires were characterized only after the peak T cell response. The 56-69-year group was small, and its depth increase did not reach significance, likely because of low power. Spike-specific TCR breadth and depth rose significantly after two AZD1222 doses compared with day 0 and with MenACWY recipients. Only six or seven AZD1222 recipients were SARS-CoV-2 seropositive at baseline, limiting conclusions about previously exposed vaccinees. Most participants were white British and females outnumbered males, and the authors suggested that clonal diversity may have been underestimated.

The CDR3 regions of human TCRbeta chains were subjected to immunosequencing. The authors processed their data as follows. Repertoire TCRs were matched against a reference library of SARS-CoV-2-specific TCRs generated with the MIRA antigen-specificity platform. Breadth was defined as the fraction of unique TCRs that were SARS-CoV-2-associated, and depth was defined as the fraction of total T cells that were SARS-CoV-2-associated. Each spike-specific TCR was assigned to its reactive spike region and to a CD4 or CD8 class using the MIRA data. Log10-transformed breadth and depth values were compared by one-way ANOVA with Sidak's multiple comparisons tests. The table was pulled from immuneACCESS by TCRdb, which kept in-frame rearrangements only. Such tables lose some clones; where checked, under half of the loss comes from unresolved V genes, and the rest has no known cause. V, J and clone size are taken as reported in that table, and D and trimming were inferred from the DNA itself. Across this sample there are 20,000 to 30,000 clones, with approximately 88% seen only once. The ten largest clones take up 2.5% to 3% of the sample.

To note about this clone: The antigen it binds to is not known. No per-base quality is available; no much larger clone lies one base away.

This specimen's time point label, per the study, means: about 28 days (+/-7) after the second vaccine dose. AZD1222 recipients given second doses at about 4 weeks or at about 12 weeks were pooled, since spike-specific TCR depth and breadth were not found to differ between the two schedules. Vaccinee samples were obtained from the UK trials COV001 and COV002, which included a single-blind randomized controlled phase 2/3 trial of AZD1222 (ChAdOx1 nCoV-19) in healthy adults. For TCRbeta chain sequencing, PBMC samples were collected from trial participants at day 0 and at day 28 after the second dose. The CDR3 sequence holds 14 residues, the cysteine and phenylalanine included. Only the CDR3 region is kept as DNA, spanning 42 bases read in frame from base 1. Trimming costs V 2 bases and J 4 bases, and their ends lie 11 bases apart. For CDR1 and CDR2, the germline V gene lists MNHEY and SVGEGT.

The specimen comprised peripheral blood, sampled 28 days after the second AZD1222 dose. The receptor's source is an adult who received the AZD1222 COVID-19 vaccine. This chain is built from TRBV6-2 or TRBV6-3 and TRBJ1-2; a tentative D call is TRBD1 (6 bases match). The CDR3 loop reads CASSYPQGGYGYTF. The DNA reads TGTGCCAGCAGTTACCCACAGGGAGGCTATGGCTACACCTTC.